This is a list of T cell receptor beta chains from one sample in a study of cytomegalovirus exposure and HLA in healthy donors. This table comes from immunoSEQ multiplex PCR, and its TCRdb copy is limited to in-frame clones, with some not included. The sample consists of 100,000 to 150,000 clones, roughly 80% of them appearing once. Sequences were obtained from PBMCs. Receptor source: a woman aged 40 to 50 in good health and CMV-seropositive. The CDR3 runs from the conserved cysteine through the conserved F or W. Each record gives: CDR3 protein, CDR3 DNA, J gene, D gene, CDR3 length, V gene, clone size. A D gene is named only where the DNA matches it firmly. Not every row has a clone size; where given, it reads once, few, many or a size class.

CASKVQGGRGTVRPQHF,TGTGCCAGTAAAGTCCAGGGCGGTCGGGGGACAGTTCGGCCCCAGCATTTT,TRBJ1-5,TRBD1,17,TRBV19,-
CASYSGSKGPQHF,TGTGCCAGCTATTCGGGGTCCAAAGGGCCCCAGCATTTT,TRBJ1-5,-,13,TRBV6-1,-
CASSWSSNYEQYF,TGTGCCAGCAGCTGGAGTAGTAATTACGAGCAGTACTTC,TRBJ2-7,-,13,TRBV7-6,few
CASSSRGQGWSTEAFF,TGTGCCAGCAGTTCCAGGGGGCAGGGGTGGAGTACTGAAGCTTTCTTT,TRBJ1-1,TRBD1,16,TRBV27,-
CASRSTGGTEAFF,TGTGCCAGCAGGTCGACAGGAGGCACTGAAGCTTTCTTT,TRBJ1-1,-,13,TRBV5-5,-
CASSMSVSGTGGYEQYF,TGTGCCAGTAGTATGAGTGTTTCCGGGACAGGGGGATACGAGCAGTACTTC,TRBJ2-7,TRBD1,17,TRBV19,few
CASTLSGVGRHF,TGTGCCAGCACCTTATCTGGGGTGGGGAGACACTTC,TRBJ1-2,-,12,TRBV28,few
CASSLYRESKNTQYF,TGTGCCAGCAGCTTGTACAGGGAGAGCAAAAATACGCAGTATTTT,TRBJ2-3,-,15,TRBV5-4,few
CASSKTGTGGNGYTF,TGTGCCAGCAGCAAAACCGGGACAGGGGGCAATGGCTACACCTTC,TRBJ1-2,TRBD1,15,TRBV14,many
CASSPSPGLAEETQYF,TGTGCCAGCAGTCCCTCACCCGGACTAGCGGAAGAGACCCAGTACTTC,TRBJ2-5,TRBD2,16,TRBV27,few
CASSLQGFQAGYTF,TGTGCCAGCAGCTTACAGGGTTTTCAGGCTGGCTACACCTTC,TRBJ1-2,-,14,TRBV7-8,-
CASSLNREYGYTF,TGCGCCAGCAGCTTAAACAGGGAATATGGCTACACCTTC,TRBJ1-2,-,13,TRBV5-1,-
CASSSVGVAGNTIYF,TGCGCCAGCAGCTCGGTAGGGGTCGCCGGAAACACCATATATTTT,TRBJ1-3,-,15,TRBV5-1,-
CASSLGRQHTYEQYF,TGTGCCAGCAGCTTAGGTCGACAGCATACCTACGAGCAGTACTTC,TRBJ2-7,-,15,TRBV13,few
CASGIKRVVNEQFF,TGTGCCAGCGGCATTAAGAGGGTGGTCAATGAGCAGTTCTTC,TRBJ2-1,-,14,TRBV2,-
CASSKRSYYGYTF,TGTGCCAGTAGCAAGAGGAGTTACTATGGCTACACCTTC,TRBJ1-2,-,13,TRBV19,once
CATRGQGKDGYTF,TGTGCCACCCGGGGACAGGGTAAGGATGGCTACACCTTC,TRBJ1-2,TRBD1,13,TRBV10-3,-
CASSSRTSSYQETQYF,TGTGCCAGCAGCTCGCGGACTAGCTCGTACCAAGAGACCCAGTACTTC,TRBJ2-5,TRBD2,16,TRBV5-6,-
CASSSQTGDYTEAFF,TGTGCCAGCAGCTCGCAGACAGGGGATTACACTGAAGCTTTCTTT,TRBJ1-1,TRBD1,15,TRBV7-2,-
CASSSSGTAHYNEQFF,TGTGCCAGCAGTTCCTCCGGGACAGCTCACTACAATGAGCAGTTCTTC,TRBJ2-1,TRBD1,16,TRBV28,-
CASSQDLAGDTREKLFF,TGCGCCAGCAGCCAGGATCTTGCAGGGGATACTAGGGAAAAACTGTTTTTT,TRBJ1-4,-,17,TRBV4-3,-